Detailed here is one T cell receptor beta chain. Antigen: not known. These data originate in a study of vaccination effects on CD4 cells after COVID-19. Germline V gene sequence: CDR1 SGHKS, CDR2 YYEKEE (reference sequence). This CDR3 has 15 amino acids. Trimming took 4 bases from V and 2 from J, leaving 16 bases between them. Clones were read by immunoSEQ multiplex PCR, and TCRdb kept only the in-frame ones, dropping some. The sample consists of roughly 24,000 clones, approximately 79% of them appearing once. The ViraFEST assay expanded antigen-specific CD4+ T cells with viral peptide pools before sequencing. Subsequent to a culture period of 10 to 11 days, CD4+ T cells were isolated. PCR showed that the person got SARS-CoV-2 infection at some point between March and December 2020. In culture with approximately 10 IU/ml IL-2 and about 9.7 ug/ml peptides, PBMC were grown at a few million per well.

The V and J genes are TRBV5-5 and TRBJ2-7; D is ambiguous. The sample consisted of CD4+ T cells from PBMCs cultured with SARS-CoV-2 spike peptides, taken before COVID-19 vaccination. The TCR comes from a human donor who had a prior SARS-CoV-2 infection. DNA of the CDR3: TGTGCCAGCAGCACCAGCGACCTCCGCCCCTACGAGCAGTACTTC. This translates into CASSTSDLRPYEQYF.